Here is one T cell receptor beta chain with its context. Its specificity is not known. Amplification from RNA transcripts yielded the TCR beta CDR3 regions. HTBI-primed RT-PCR formed the first round, and a multiplex PCR formed the second. TCRdb called the multiplex PCR reads again in MiXCR, with one record for every CDR3 protein. The sample has 620,000 or so distinct CDR3 sequences, about 20% seen once; the top ten hold roughly 6.9%. The data were obtained in a study of Graves' ophthalmopathy and Graves' hyperthyroidism. Regarding the study as a whole: Most expanded clonotypes in thyroid above 0.001 frequency also showed up in blood.

Sample: peripheral blood. The receptor's source is a woman younger than 35 with stable Graves' hyperthyroidism. Some clones in this sample may be carry-over from other donors' samples.

CDR3 coding DNA: TGTGCCAGCAGCTTATCAGGGGATTTTTCACCCCTCCACTTT. Protein sequence: CASSLSGDFSPLHF. This chain uses TRBV7-3 with TRBJ1-6; tentatively, D is TRBD1 (6 bases). This CDR3 has 14 residues. Germline-derived CDR1 and CDR2 are SGHTA and FQGTGA. V was shortened by 2 bases and J by 9 bases, with 11 bases between the two germline ends.